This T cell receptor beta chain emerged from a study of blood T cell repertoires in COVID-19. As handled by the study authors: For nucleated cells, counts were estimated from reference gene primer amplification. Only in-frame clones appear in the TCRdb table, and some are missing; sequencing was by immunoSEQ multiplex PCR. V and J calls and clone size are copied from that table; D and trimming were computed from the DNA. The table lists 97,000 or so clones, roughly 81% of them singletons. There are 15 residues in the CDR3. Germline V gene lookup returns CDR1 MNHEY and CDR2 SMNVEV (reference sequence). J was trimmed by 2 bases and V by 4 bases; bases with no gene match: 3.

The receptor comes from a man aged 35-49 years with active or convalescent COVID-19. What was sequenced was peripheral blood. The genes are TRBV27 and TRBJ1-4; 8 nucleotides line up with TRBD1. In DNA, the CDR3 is TGTGCCAGCAGTTCAGGGGGCTACACTAATGAAAAACTGTTTTTT. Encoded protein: CASSSGGYTNEKLFF.